The 13 T cell receptor beta chains below were found in one sample sequenced in a study of cytomegalovirus exposure and HLA in healthy donors. The PCR made use of 60 Vbeta and 13 Jbeta primers. Sequencing used immunoSEQ multiplex PCR; TCRdb keeps in-frame clones, though not all of them. The data hold some 190,000 clones, with 80% observed a single time. The sample consisted of PBMCs. These receptors originate from a woman aged 25 to 39 in good health and CMV-seronegative.

This clone was seen a single time. The chain has TRBV7-2 and TRBJ2-7; D gene unclear. The CDR3 runs to 14 residues. Germline V gene lookup returns CDR1 SGHTA and CDR2 FQGNSA. Trimming shortened V by 4 bases and J by 4 bases, and 14 bases separated the two germline ends. The CDR3 here is CASSSLWQAYEQYF. The CDR3 coding sequence is TGTGCCAGCAGCTCCCTGTGGCAGGCATACGAGCAGTACTTC.

This chain links TRBV25-1 with TRBJ1-5; D not resolved. Between the trimmed V and J ends, which lost 8 bases and 4 bases, there was a span of 12 bases. This CDR3 has 13 amino acids. Germline V lookup: CDR1 MGHDK, CDR2 SYGVNS. The CDR3, as DNA: TGTGCCAGCCCGATTACTGTGAATCAGCCCCAGCATTTT. Translated, it gives CASPITVNQPQHF.

The table lists this clone with a count of one. The V gene is TRBV7-3, the J gene TRBJ2-1, with 9 bases that match TRBD1. J was trimmed by 3 bases and V by 5 bases; bases with no gene match: 5. From germline, CDR1 is SGHTA and CDR2 FQGTGA. This CDR3 spans 15 amino acids. The CDR3 bases are TGTGCCAGCAGCACCGGGACAGGGAACTACAATGAGCAGTTCTTC. Its translation: CASSTGTGNYNEQFF.

V usage is TRBV6-5 and J usage is TRBJ2-7, with 9 positions matching TRBD1. Trimming at V came to 2 bases and at J to 5 bases, leaving 7 bases not matched to a gene. The CDR3 loop spans 15 amino acids. Germline lookup yields CDR1 MNHEY and CDR2 SVGAGI. The CDR3 sequence: CASSYPGQGFHEQYF. CDR3 nucleotides: TGTGCCAGCAGTTACCCGGGACAGGGATTTCACGAGCAGTACTTC.

The V call is TRBV10-1, the J call TRBJ2-5, with D possibly matching TRBD1 (6 bases). Per the germline V gene, CDR1 is WNHNN and CDR2 is SYGVQD (reference sequence). The germline V and J ends were trimmed by 3 bases and 7 bases, with 9 bases remaining between them. The length of the CDR3 is 12 residues. CDR3 DNA: TGCGCCAGCAGTGACCCCAGGGGGACCCAGTACTTC. Its translation is CASSDPRGTQYF.

This clone has just a few counts. The CDR3 sequence: CASSFRGEETQYF. CDR3 nucleotide sequence: TGTGCCAGCAGCTTTCGGGGAGAAGAGACCCAGTACTTC. The rearrangement links TRBV5-6 to TRBJ2-5; D perhaps matches TRBD2 (5 bases). The CDR3 has 13 amino acids. Germline CDR1 and CDR2: SGHDT and YYEEEE. Trimming took off 2 bases at V and 3 bases at J, with 8 bases between the two ends.

This chain joins TRBV6-5 and TRBJ1-2; TRBD1 matches at 10 bases. V was clipped by 6 bases and J by 1 base; unmatched bases: 5. This CDR3 is built from 15 residues. Germline V gene lookup returns CDR1 MNHEY and CDR2 SVGAGI. The DNA of the CDR3 is TGTGCCAGCAGGGACAGGGGGGCTGTTAACTATGGCTACACCTTC. Translation: CASRDRGAVNYGYTF.

This chain connects TRBV29-1 to TRBJ1-2, with 7 positions matching TRBD1. With V trimmed by 6 bases and J by 6 bases, 13 bases remained unmatched. This CDR3 spans 14 amino acids. CDR1 is SQVTM and CDR2 is ANQGSEA in the germline V gene. The chain's CDR3 is CSVKGAGSGDGYTF. CDR3 nucleotide sequence: TGCAGCGTGAAGGGGGCAGGGTCGGGGGATGGCTACACCTTC.

The V call is TRBV14, the J call TRBJ2-1; 9 bases agree with TRBD1. Trimming cost V 4 bases and J 5 bases; bases outside gene matches: 6. Germline V lookup: CDR1 SGHDN, CDR2 FVKESK. The CDR3 runs 15 residues. Here the CDR3 DNA reads TGTGCCAGCAGCCGACCGCGGGACAGGGACAATGAGCAGTTCTTC. Translation gives CASSRPRDRDNEQFF.

This clone was counted a few times. CDR3 loop: CASSPEGAADTQYF. The CDR3 DNA reads as TGTGCCAGCAGTCCCGAGGGGGCAGCGGATACGCAGTATTTT. The chain couples TRBV6-4 to TRBJ2-3, with 7 bases aligning to TRBD1. Germline CDR1 and CDR2: MRHNA and SNTAGT. Losses at the gene ends were 5 bases for V and 6 bases for J; bases not matched to a gene: 8. The CDR3 is 14 residues long.

This clone was seen more than once but under ten times. V is TRBV7-3 and J is TRBJ2-5; TRBD2 is a possible D gene (5 bases). Per germline, CDR1 SGHTA and CDR2 FQGTGA. V lost 2 bases and J lost 5, with 6 bases in between. This CDR3 is built from 12 residues. The CDR3 DNA reads as TGTGCCAGCAGCTTACGAGGGGAGACCCAGTACTTC. Its translation is CASSLRGETQYF. The variable domain in full, completed from reference TRBV7-3 and TRBJ2-5, reads GAGVSQTPSNKVTEKGKYVELRCDPISGHTALYWYRQSLGQGPEFLIYFQGTGAADDSGLPNDRFFAVRPEGSVSTLKIQRTERGDSAVYLCASSLRGETQYFGPGTRLLVL.

This sequence joins TRBV5-1 and TRBJ1-1; D is perhaps TRBD1 (5 bases). With 3 bases removed from V and 1 base from J, the gap between germline ends came to 7 bases. Germline V gene lookup returns CDR1 SGHRS and CDR2 YFSETQ. This CDR3 has 13 amino acids. CDR3 region: CASSWGGNTEAFF. CDR3 sequence (DNA): TGCGCCAGCAGCTGGGGGGGGAACACTGAAGCTTTCTTT.

This clone was observed a handful of times. This chain uses TRBV7-3 with TRBJ2-7; 11 nucleotides line up with TRBD2. The J segment lost 3 bases and the V segment lost 1 base, leaving 2 bases of the junction unmatched. The CDR3 length is 15 residues. CDR1 and CDR2 (germline): SGHTA, FQGTGA. CDR3 loop: CASSLSLAGGYEQYF. The CDR3 DNA follows: TGTGCCAGCAGCTTAAGTCTAGCGGGGGGCTACGAGCAGTACTTC.